Shown below are 3 T cell receptor beta chains from a single sample sequenced in a study of cytomegalovirus exposure and HLA in healthy donors. 60 Vbeta and 13 Jbeta primers were used in PCR. The repertoire was sequenced with immunoSEQ multiplex PCR; TCRdb's copy has only in-frame clones and lacks some. The top ten clones hold roughly 6.6% of a sample with around 99,000 clones, roughly 80% of them seen once. Sequenced: PBMCs. Receptors were obtained from a man aged 50 to 60 in good health and CMV-seropositive.

This clone was observed once. The chain is built from TRBV18 and TRBJ1-5; tentatively, D is TRBD1 (6 bases). With 2 bases removed from V and 5 bases from J, the gap between germline ends came to 13 bases. The CDR3 runs 15 residues. Looked up from germline, CDR1 is KGHSH and CDR2 is LQKENI. CDR3 in DNA: TGTGCCAGCTCACCAAGGGGTGCAGGGGATCAGCCCCAGCATTTT. This codes for CASSPRGAGDQPQHF.

The chain is built from TRBV11-2 and TRBJ1-1; perhaps TRBD1 as D (5 bases). V lost 2 bases and J lost 4, with 5 bases in between. Germline assignment: CDR1 SGHAT and CDR2 FQNNGV. There are 12 residues in the CDR3. Here the CDR3 reads CASSLRGTEAFF. The CDR3 bases are TGTGCCAGCAGCTTAAGGGGCACTGAAGCTTTCTTT.

This clone was seen a handful of times. The CDR3 protein is CASRDSVETQYF. The CDR3 DNA sequence: TGTGCCAGCAGAGACTCGGTAGAGACCCAGTACTTC. J is TRBJ2-5 and V is TRBV28; D remains ambiguous. Trimming removed 6 bases at V and 4 bases at J, with 9 bases between. The germline gives CDR1 MDHEN, CDR2 SYDVKM. The CDR3 runs 12 residues.